This TCR beta chain was identified in a study of CD8+ T cells in alopecia areata (dated by TCRdb to the late 2010s). With respect to the entire study: Treated patients were enrolled in an open-label pilot trial of oral tofacitinib at 5 to 10 mg twice daily for moderate-to-severe alopecia areata. The study used high-throughput TCRbeta sequencing to examine T cell clonal expansion in alopecia areata, in both the C3H/HeJ mouse model and human patients. Patients received tofacitinib for 6 to 18 months and were then followed off drug for 6 months to check for delayed response and recurrence. Human TCRbeta sequencing covered scalp tissue and sorted CD4+ and CD8+ peripheral blood T cells from patchy and totalis/universalis alopecia areata patients and healthy controls. Amplification of TCRbeta CDR3 regions was done by immunoSEQ multiplex PCR using 35 Vbeta forward primers and 13 Jbeta reverse primers. Biopsies were taken from tofacitinib-treated patients at baseline and again at 4 and 24 weeks into treatment, and several of those patients also had a later scalp biopsy. Clonality in the scalp was compared among normal scalp (n=4), patchy alopecia areata scalp (n=8), and alopecia totalis/universalis scalp (n=8). RNA came from the PAXgene miRNA kit for fixed scalp, the miRNeasy kit for PBMCs, and the RNeasy kit for mouse skin. The paper as a whole reports these results and caveats: TCR sequences shared between patients were less clear than in mice, possibly partly because of HLA diversity in the patient population. Unlike mouse skin, where gammadelta T cells dominate, normal human skin contains resident alphabeta T cells that get sequenced too, which complicates analysis of the scalp TCR repertoire. Compared with normal scalp, lesional scalp, particularly in alopecia totalis/universalis, had higher clonality and more expanded CD8+ clones, which suggests antigenic drive.

In the germline V gene, CDR1 corresponds to SNHLY and CDR2 to FYNNEI. Reading from cysteine to phenylalanine, the CDR3 counts 15 amino acids. The sequence is cut down to CDR3 DNA, 45 bases in frame from base 1. The junction carries 17 bases between V and J, which are trimmed by 2 bases and 7 bases respectively. Lesional scalp punch biopsies and peripheral blood were collected from alopecia areata patients. PBMCs were isolated by density centrifugation and stained for CD3, CD4 and CD8, after which CD4+ and CD8+ T cells were sorted on a FACSAria. Comment on this clone: The specificity of this receptor is unknown. There are no base qualities to consult, and no much larger clone falls within one base.

Libraries were built with the immunoSEQ multiplex PCR assay. To provide template for TCR sequencing, every sample had RNA extracted and reverse transcribed into cDNA. SuperScript III was used for first-strand cDNA synthesis, primed with a 2:1 mix of oligo-dT and random hexamers. Amplification bias was assessed with a synthetic immune receptor repertoire, and residual bias was removed computationally. Regarding the original processing steps: Raw reads were preprocessed for error removal, and CDR3 was defined according to IMGT conventions as running from the conserved cysteine to phenylalanine. To get clonality, Shannon entropy was normalized by log2 of the number of productive unique TCRs and the result was subtracted from 1. Scalp TCRbeta sequences were cross-referenced with sorted blood CD4 and CD8 repertoires so that the CD4 or CD8 identity of scalp clones could be inferred. TCRdb holds this immuneACCESS table with in-frame rearrangements only. Some clones are missing; in checked studies, unresolved V genes explain under half, and the rest has no known cause. The DNA was the basis for D and trimming; V, J and clone size are from that table. This sample is represented by 130,000 to 150,000 clones; around 47% of them were singletons. The ten largest clones capture approximately 6.8% of the sample.

The rearranged chain carries TRBV2 and TRBJ1-2; TRBD1 is a possible D gene, resting on 6 matching bases. The sample comprised CD4+ T cells sorted from blood. The source is a human donor with alopecia areata. This receptor carries the CDR3 CASSERRQAESGYTF. At the DNA level, the sequence is TGTGCCAGCAGTGAAAGGAGACAGGCGGAAAGTGGCTACACCTTC.